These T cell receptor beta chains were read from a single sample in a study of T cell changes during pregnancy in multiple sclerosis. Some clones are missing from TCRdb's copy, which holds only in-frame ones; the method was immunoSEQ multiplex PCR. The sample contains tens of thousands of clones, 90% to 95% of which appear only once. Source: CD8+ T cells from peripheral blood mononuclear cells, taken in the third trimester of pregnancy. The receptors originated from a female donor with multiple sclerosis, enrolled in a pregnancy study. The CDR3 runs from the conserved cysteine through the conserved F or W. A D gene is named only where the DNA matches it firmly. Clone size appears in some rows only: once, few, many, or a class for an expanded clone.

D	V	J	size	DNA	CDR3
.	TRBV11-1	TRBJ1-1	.	TGTGCCAGCAACTCAGGGCGGGGAAACACTGAAGCTTTCTTT	CASNSGRGNTEAFF
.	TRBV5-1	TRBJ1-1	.	TGTGCCAGCAGTTTAAACAGCAACCCGAACACTGAAGCTTTCTTT	CASSLNSNPNTEAFF
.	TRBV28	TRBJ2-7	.	TGTGCCAGCAGCCCCCCCGGGTTCTCCTACGAGCAGTACTTC	CASSPPGFSYEQYF
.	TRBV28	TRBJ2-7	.	TGTGCCAGCAGTTTGGGGGCTTACGAGCAGTACTTC	CASSLGAYEQYF
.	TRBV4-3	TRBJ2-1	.	TGCGCCAGCAGCCAAGATGAACTGTCCGCAGGGTGGTCCTACAATGAGCAGTTCTTC	CASSQDELSAGWSYNEQFF
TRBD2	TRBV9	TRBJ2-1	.	TGTGCCAGCAGTTCAGAACTAGCGGGAGGGCTTGATGAGCAGTTCTTC	CASSSELAGGLDEQFF
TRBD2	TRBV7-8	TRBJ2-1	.	TGTGCCAGCAGCCCAGTATTAGCGGGGGGGCGATCTGAGCAGTTCTTC	CASSPVLAGGRSEQFF
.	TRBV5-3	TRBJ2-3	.	TGTGCCAGAAGCTTGTGTGGTAGCGGCTACACAGATACGCAGTATTTT	CARSLCGSGYTDTQYF
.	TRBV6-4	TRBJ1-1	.	TGTGCCAGCAGGGCTGACAGCATGATGAACACTGAAGCTTTCTTT	CASRADSMMNTEAFF
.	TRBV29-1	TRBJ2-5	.	TGCAGCGTTGAAGAATGGGGGGGGGCAGGGACCCAGTACTTC	CSVEEWGGAGTQYF
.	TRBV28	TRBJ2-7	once	TGTGCCAGCAGTGAAGACAGTTCCACCTACGAGCAGTACTTC	CASSEDSSTYEQYF
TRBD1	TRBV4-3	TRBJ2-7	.	TGCGCCAGCAGCCAAAGACAGGGAACTAACTACGAGCAGTACTTC	CASSQRQGTNYEQYF
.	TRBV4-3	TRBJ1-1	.	TGCGCCAGCAGCCAAGAATTGGGGGGGTTGGGGAACACTGAAGCTTTCTTT	CASSQELGGLGNTEAFF
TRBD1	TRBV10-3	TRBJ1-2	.	TGTGCCATCAGTGACTCGGACAGGGGTACAAGTCTGGACTATGGCTACACCTTC	CAISDSDRGTSLDYGYTF
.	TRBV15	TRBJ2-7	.	TGTGCCACCAGTTCATCCAGGGCCTACGAGCAGTACTTC	CATSSSRAYEQYF
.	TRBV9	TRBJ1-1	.	TGTGCCAGCAGCGTAGTCCCGGGACGGACTATGACTGAAGCTTTCTTT	CASSVVPGRTMTEAFF
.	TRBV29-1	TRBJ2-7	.	TGCAGCGGATGGCACAGCCCCTACGAGCAGTGCTTC	CSGWHSPYEQCF
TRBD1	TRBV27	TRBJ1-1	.	TGTGCCAGCAGTAAGGGACAGGGTGAAGCTTTCTTT	CASSKGQGEAFF
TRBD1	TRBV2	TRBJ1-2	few	TGTGCCAGCAGAGACTTACCGGGACAGCACTATGGCTACACCTTC	CASRDLPGQHYGYTF
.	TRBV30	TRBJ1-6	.	TGTGCCTGGAGTGTAGCTGGCCCGGGGTCACCCCTCCACTTT	CAWSVAGPGSPLHF
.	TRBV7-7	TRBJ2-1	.	TGTGCTAGCAGCTTTGGTAGCGAGCCCTACAATGAGCAGTTCTTC	CASSFGSEPYNEQFF
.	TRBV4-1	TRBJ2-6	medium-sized	TGCGCCAGCAGCCACGAACAGGGATCTGGGGCCAACGTCCTGACTTTC	CASSHEQGSGANVLTF
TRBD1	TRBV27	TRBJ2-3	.	TGTGCCATCTCTACCGGGACAGGGTTGAGTTTT	CAISTGTGLSF
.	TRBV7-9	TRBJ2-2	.	TGTGCCAGCAGCTTAAGCAGGACGAACACCGGGGAGCTGTTTTTT	CASSLSRTNTGELFF
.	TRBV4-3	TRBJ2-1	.	TGCGCCAGCAGCCAAGACTGGGGGACTTCCTACAATGAGCAGTTCTTC	CASSQDWGTSYNEQFF
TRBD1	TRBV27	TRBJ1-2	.	TGTGCCACCAAGACAGGGGGCGGTAACTATGGCTACACCTTC	CATKTGGGNYGYTF
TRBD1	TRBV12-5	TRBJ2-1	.	TGTGCTAGTGGTTTGATCACTTTACAGGGGGATTCCTACAATGAGCAGTTCTTC	CASGLITLQGDSYNEQFF
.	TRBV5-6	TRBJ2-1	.	TGTGCCAGCAGCCCGGGACTGGGGGGCTCCTACAATGAGCAGTTCTTC	CASSPGLGGSYNEQFF
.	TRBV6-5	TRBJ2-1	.	TGTGCCAGCAACACGGGTTTAGGAGAGCAGTTCTTC	CASNTGLGEQFF
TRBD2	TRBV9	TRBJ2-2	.	TGTGCCAGCAGCGTGCCTAGCGGGAACCCAAACACCGGGGAGCTGTTTTTT	CASSVPSGNPNTGELFF
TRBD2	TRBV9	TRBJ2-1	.	TGTGCCAGCACCGGGAGGGAGAATGAGCAGTTCTTC	CASTGRENEQFF
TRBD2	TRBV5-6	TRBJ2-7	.	TGTGCCAGCAGCGCGGGACTAATACCCTACGAGCAGTACTTC	CASSAGLIPYEQYF
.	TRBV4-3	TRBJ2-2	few	TGCGCCAGCAGCCAAGATCCCGACAGGACAACCGGGGAGCTGTTTTTT	CASSQDPDRTTGELFF
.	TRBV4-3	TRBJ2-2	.	TGCGCCAGCAGCCATGACGGGACATTAAACACCGGGGAGCTGTTTTTT	CASSHDGTLNTGELFF
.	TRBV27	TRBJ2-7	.	TGTGCCAGCAGTTCCTCGTGGGGCGACGATCTAACCTACGAGCAGTACTTC	CASSSSWGDDLTYEQYF
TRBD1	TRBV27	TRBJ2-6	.	TGTGCCAGCAGTCCCCTGACAGGGTCGGGGGCCAACGTCCTGACTTTC	CASSPLTGSGANVLTF
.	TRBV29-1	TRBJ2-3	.	TGCAGCGGCGCCCCCTCGGGAGCCGCAGATACGCAGTATTTT	CSGAPSGAADTQYF
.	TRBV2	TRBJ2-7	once	TGTGCCAGCAGTGAAGCTTTCCTGGAGCAGTACTTC	CASSEAFLEQYF
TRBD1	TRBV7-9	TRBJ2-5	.	TGTGCCAGCAGCCCCGGGACAGGGCCGAGAAGGGAGACCCAGTACTTC	CASSPGTGPRRETQYF
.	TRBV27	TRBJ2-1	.	TGTGCCAGCAGTTTATCGGCGGGGTCTTGGGACAATGAGCAGTTCTTC	CASSLSAGSWDNEQFF
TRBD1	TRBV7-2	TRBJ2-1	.	TGTGCCAGCAGCATGGGACAGGGGGCGGGAGGTGAGCAGTTCTTC	CASSMGQGAGGEQFF
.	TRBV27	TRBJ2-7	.	TGTGCCAGCAGCCTCTCGGGGGGACAGGCTAGCTACGAGCAGTACTTC	CASSLSGGQASYEQYF
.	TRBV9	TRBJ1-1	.	TGTGCCAGCAGCCCCCGGGGGAATCGAAACACTGAAGCTTTCTTT	CASSPRGNRNTEAFF
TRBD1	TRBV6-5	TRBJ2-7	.	TGTGCCAGCAGTCCCGGGACAGCGAGCTCCTACGAGCAGTACTTC	CASSPGTASSYEQYF
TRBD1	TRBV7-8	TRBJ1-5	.	TGTGCCAGCAGCCTTGACAGGGGGAATCAGCCCCAGCATTTT	CASSLDRGNQPQHF
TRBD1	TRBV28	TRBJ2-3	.	TGTGCCAGCAGTTTAGGGCAGGGGGCTGGAGATACGCAGTATTTT	CASSLGQGAGDTQYF